This T cell receptor beta chain was identified in a study of cytomegalovirus exposure and HLA in healthy donors. Whole-study context: A later analysis reported the 100 to 150 validation repertoires used the same platform as the 500 to 800 first-cohort repertoires. General observations from the study: The authors listed 164 TCR beta chains as cytomegalovirus-associated.

Profiling relied on immunoSEQ multiplex PCR, and the TCRdb table lists in-frame clones only, not all of them. The table shows about 190,000 clones, with 86% occurring only once. With regard to this clone: The antigen remains unidentified.

The CDR3 sequence is 16 residues long. The ends lost 2 bases at V and 3 bases at J; junction bases unmatched: 8. Germline values: CDR1 SGHRS, CDR2 YFSETQ. The specimen was PBMCs. The J gene is TRBJ2-5, the V gene TRBV5-1; TRBD2 matches 9 bases. This clonotype originated in a woman between 18 and 29 years old in good health and CMV-seronegative. The chain's CDR3 is CASSFLAGVAKETQYF. The CDR3 DNA is TGCGCCAGCAGCTTCTTAGCGGGAGTTGCCAAAGAGACCCAGTACTTC.